The 14 T cell receptor beta chains presented below share a single source sample, sequenced in a study of blood T cell repertoires in COVID-19. Repertoires were generated with immunoSEQ multiplex PCR, while TCRdb's copy carries only in-frame clones and drops some. The repertoire includes around 220,000 clones, 82% of them detected once, and 7% to 10% sits in the top ten. The material sequenced was peripheral blood. The origin of the receptors is a woman of 80 years or more with COVID-19, enrolled during active disease.

The V and J genes are TRBV18 and TRBJ2-7, with 9 bases fitting TRBD1. Trimming removed 2 bases from V and 6 bases from J; junction bases left unmatched: 8. The CDR3 contains 15 residues. Per the germline V gene, CDR1 is KGHSH and CDR2 is LQKENI. The CDR3 coding sequence is TGTGCCAGCTCACCAGAGGCGACAGGGGGTGCCGAGCAGTACTTC. Protein sequence: CASSPEATGGAEQYF.

The V and J genes are TRBV14 and TRBJ1-2; D is uncertain. Germline loops: CDR1 SGHDN, CDR2 FVKESK. This CDR3 has 15 amino acids. Trimming took 5 bases from V and 5 from J, leaving 18 bases between them. CDR3 coding DNA: TGTGCCAGCAGCTCAAATCGGGCCCGAGGGTATGGCTACACCTTC. The encoded protein is CASSSNRARGYGYTF.

The chain is built from TRBV19 and TRBJ2-2; 13 bases are a match to TRBD2. This CDR3 contains 17 residues. Trimming removed 6 bases from V and 6 bases from J; junction bases left unmatched: 10. Germline V gene lookup returns CDR1 LNHDA and CDR2 SQIVND (reference sequence). The CDR3 DNA is TGTGCCAGTAGCACTACTAGCGGGAGGGCCACGGCCGGGGAGCTGTTTTTT. Residues: CASSTTSGRATAGELFF. Filled out from reference TRBV19 and TRBJ2-2, the complete variable domain reads DGGITQSPKYLFRKEGQNVTLSCEQNLNHDAMYWYRQDPGQGLRLIYYSQIVNDFQKGDIAEGYSVSREKKESFPLTVTSAQKNPTAFYLCASSTTSGRATAGELFFGEGSRLTVL.

This rearrangement joins TRBV19 to TRBJ2-5; 8 bases fit TRBD1. The CDR3 consists of 14 residues. Germline CDR1 reads LNHDA; CDR2 reads SQIVND (reference sequence). Unmatched junction bases numbered 5, after V lost 5 bases and J lost 3 bases. CDR3 sequence reads: CASSSTDREETQYF. The DNA of the CDR3 is TGTGCCAGTAGTTCAACGGACAGGGAAGAGACCCAGTACTTC.

The rearrangement links TRBV30 to TRBJ1-4; D uncertain. V was clipped by 4 bases and J by 0 bases, with 15 bases between them. CDR3 size: 16 residues. From germline, CDR1 is GTSNPN and CDR2 SVGIG (reference sequence). CDR3 region: CAWMEGAGSTNEKLFF. Here the CDR3 DNA reads TGTGCCTGGATGGAGGGAGCGGGGTCAACTAATGAAAAACTGTTTTTT.

This chain links TRBV4-2 with TRBJ2-7, with 10 bases aligning to TRBD1. V lost 2 bases and J lost 0; bases outside the gene matches: 7. The germline gives CDR1 LGHNA, CDR2 YNFKEQ. The CDR3 contains 17 residues. CDR3 amino acids: CASSQKPGQGTSYEQYF. DNA of the CDR3: TGTGCCAGCAGCCAAAAACCGGGACAGGGGACCTCCTACGAGCAGTACTTC.

The chain is built from TRBV4-1 and TRBJ1-5; TRBD1 might be the D (6 bases). Trimming took 4 bases from V and 0 from J, leaving 16 bases between them. Germline values: CDR1 MGHRA, CDR2 YSYEKL. The CDR3 runs 17 residues. In DNA, the CDR3 is TGCGCCAGCAGCCCCCGTGTTAGGGACAATAGCAATCAGCCCCAGCATTTT. It specifies CASSPRVRDNSNQPQHF.

V and J are TRBV19 and TRBJ2-1; 8 bases are a match to TRBD2. The V gene end was trimmed by 3 bases and the J gene end by 7 bases; junction bases not matched to a gene: 20. Per the germline V gene, CDR1 is LNHDA and CDR2 is SQIVND (reference sequence). The CDR3 covers 19 residues. CDR3 DNA: TGTGCCAGTAGTATTCCCGGACGCGGGAGGACTACTGATCATAATGAGCAGTTCTTC. It specifies CASSIPGRGRTTDHNEQFF. Variable domain in full (rest from reference TRBV19 and TRBJ2-1): DGGITQSPKYLFRKEGQNVTLSCEQNLNHDAMYWYRQDPGQGLRLIYYSQIVNDFQKGDIAEGYSVSREKKESFPLTVTSAQKNPTAFYLCASSIPGRGRTTDHNEQFFGPGTRLTVL.

This clone was seen a few times. The chain couples TRBV7-9 to TRBJ1-2, with 8 bases lining up with TRBD1. The germline gives CDR1 SEHNR, CDR2 FQNEAQ (reference sequence). The trim removed 5 bases at V and 4 bases at J, leaving 12 bases unmatched. The CDR3 length is 16 residues. CDR3 protein: CASSPQYPGTGYGYTF. CDR3 in DNA: TGTGCCAGCAGCCCCCAATACCCGGGGACAGGCTATGGCTACACCTTC. Complete variable domain (other parts from reference TRBV7-9 and TRBJ1-2): DTGVSQNPRHKITKRGQNVTFRCDPISEHNRLYWYRQTLGQGPEFLTYFQNEAQLEKSRLLSDRFSAERPKGSFSTLEIQRTEQGDSAMYLCASSPQYPGTGYGYTFGSGTRLTVV.

The chain employs TRBV10-3 and TRBJ2-1; the match to TRBD2 covers 10 bases. CDR1 ENHRY and CDR2 SYGVKD come from the germline V gene. The CDR3 covers 15 residues. The J segment lost 3 bases and the V segment lost 6 bases, leaving 5 bases of the junction unmatched. For the CDR3, the DNA is TGTGCCATCAGGAGGGGGACTAGCGACTACAATGAGCAGTTCTTC. The encoded protein is CAIRRGTSDYNEQFF.

The chain combines TRBV29-1 with TRBJ2-3, with 12 bases matching TRBD2. J was trimmed by 3 bases and V by 8 bases; bases with no gene match: 6. The germline V gene encodes CDR1 SQVTM and CDR2 ANQGSEA. The CDR3 is 14 amino acids. CDR3 loop: CSIPGLAGTDTQYF. DNA of the CDR3: TGCAGCATCCCCGGACTAGCGGGGACAGATACGCAGTATTTT.

This clone has a single count. The chain has TRBV27 and TRBJ1-1; maybe TRBD1 (5 bases). V lost 7 bases, J lost 1 base, and 13 bases lay in between. Germline V gene lookup returns CDR1 MNHEY and CDR2 SMNVEV (reference sequence). The CDR3 consists of 14 residues. In DNA form, the CDR3 reads TGTGCCAGCAAATTAATACAGGCGAACACTGAAGCTTTCTTT. This codes for CASKLIQANTEAFF.

V gene TRBV7-2 combines with J gene TRBJ2-6; the D is unclear. Germline V CDR1 and CDR2: SGHTA, FQGNSA. The CDR3 extends over 13 amino acids. V gave up 6 bases and J gave up 2 bases, with 5 bases separating them. CDR3 sequence reads: CASRRTGANVLTF. DNA for the CDR3: TGTGCCAGCAGGCGTACTGGGGCCAACGTCCTGACTTTC.

This sequence joins TRBV24-1 and TRBJ2-5; 13 bases line up with TRBD2. The V segment lost 3 bases and the J segment 5 bases; nucleotides outside the gene matches: 5. Per germline, CDR1 KGHDR and CDR2 SFDVKD. The CDR3 contains 16 residues. The chain's CDR3 is CATSDGLAGVGETQYF. The CDR3 coding sequence is TGTGCCACCAGTGATGGACTAGCGGGAGTGGGGGAGACCCAGTACTTC.